This T cell receptor beta chain was captured by sequencing in a study of graft-versus-host responses after intestinal transplantation. Study context: All recipients were given anti-thymocyte globulin induction, and tacrolimus and steroids were then administered for around three years.

To release intraepithelial and lamina propria lymphocytes, the graft tissue was processed. There are 14 residues in the CDR3. Trimming took 6 bases from V and 0 from J; bases not matched to a gene: 1. Germline assignment: CDR1 MNHEY and CDR2 SVGAGI. Notes on the study in general: GvH clones turned up in recipient marrow; some had shown up first in ileum or blood. Graft-donor T cell macrochimerism in patients accompanied high graft-versus-host to host-versus-graft clonal ratios in allografts. Peak GvH clone levels in circulation were associated with early post-transplant HvG declines.

In regard to this clone: Its target is unknown.

Assay: immunoSEQ multiplex PCR; the TCRdb copy retains only in-frame clones and omits some. This table has under 15,000 clones, 70% to 80% appearing once. Material: ileum tissue, obtained about 140 days after intestinal transplantation. This sequence was found in a human patient who received an intestinal transplant, so some T cells may come from the graft donor. The J gene is TRBJ2-7, the V gene TRBV6-5, with TRBD1 matching over 11 bases. The CDR3 DNA is TGTGCCAGCAGGGACAGGGGGCGCTCCTACGAGCAGTACTTC. This codes for CASRDRGRSYEQYF.